This T cell receptor beta chain is from a study of T cell changes during pregnancy in multiple sclerosis. The data were produced by immunoSEQ multiplex PCR, yet TCRdb's version contains in-frame clones alone and is incomplete. The table shows about 42,000 clones, with 91% occurring only once. Germline V gives CDR1 LGHNA, CDR2 YSLEER. This CDR3 contains 15 residues. The junction had 5 bases not matched to a gene; V was cut back by 1 base and J by 3 bases. This sequence joins TRBV4-3 and TRBJ1-2, with TRBD1 identical over 7 bases. The sequence was obtained from a female donor with multiple sclerosis, enrolled in a pregnancy study. The sample here was CD4+ T cells from peripheral blood mononuclear cells, taken before pregnancy. The CDR3 loop reads CASSQGQGRHYGYTF. The DNA for the CDR3 is TGCGCCAGCAGCCAAGGACAGGGCCGACACTATGGCTACACCTTC.